Sequencing of this T cell receptor beta chain was carried out in a study of T cell responses to AZD1222 COVID-19 vaccine. With regard to this clone: The target antigen is unknown.

The V segment lost 4 bases and the J segment 0 bases; nucleotides outside the gene matches: 5. Per germline, CDR1 KGHSH and CDR2 LQKENI. This CDR3 comprises 16 residues. Regarding the study as a whole: Recipients of AZD1222 seropositive at baseline numbered only six or seven. White British ancestry dominated among donors, who included more females, and clonal diversity was possibly underestimated. Repertoire samples came only from after the peak T cell response. Increased Spike-specific TCR breadth and depth were observed after two AZD1222 doses.

TCRdb keeps only in-frame clones here, not all; method: immunoSEQ multiplex PCR. Of about 160,000 clones in the sample, roughly nine tenths were seen once. Sequenced here: peripheral blood, sampled 28 days after the second AZD1222 dose. The receptor's source is an adult who received the AZD1222 COVID-19 vaccine. The V and J genes are TRBV18 and TRBJ2-7, with TRBD1 matching over 11 bases. Here the CDR3 reads CASSLLGQGASYEQYF. Written as DNA, the CDR3 is TGTGCCAGCTCACTCCTCGGACAGGGGGCCTCCTACGAGCAGTACTTC.